This TCR beta chain appears in the sequencing data of a study of T cells in women clearing cervical HPV infection. About the research overall: Case blood was drawn a median approximately 150 days after lesion detection. Study findings and constraints: TRBV6-7 relative abundance averaged roughly 0.099% in cases and roughly 0.17% in controls.

A note on this clone: The antigen remains undetermined. The CDR3 is cut off 3 residues early in the read; its end comes from the germline J gene.

Assay: immunoSEQ multiplex PCR; the TCRdb copy retains only in-frame clones and omits some. The listing contains 48,000 or so clones. Germline V gives CDR1 MDHEN, CDR2 SYDVKM. Trimming took off 6 bases at V and 1 base at J, with 12 bases between the two ends. This CDR3 comprises 14 residues. The receptor was isolated from a woman between 18 and 70 years old with a cervical HPV16 infection that either progressed to CIN3+ or cleared (not recorded which). The genes are TRBV28 and TRBJ1-1; D gene ambiguous. Sequenced sample: blood buffy coat. This CDR3 is CASSPPGSNTEAFF. Partial CDR3 DNA: TGTGCCAGCAGCCCCCCGGGTTCGAACACTGAA.